One sample yielded the 7 T cell receptor beta chains listed below, sequenced in a study of cytomegalovirus exposure and HLA in healthy donors (dated 2017 in TCRdb). Receptors were amplified or captured by the immunoSEQ multiplex PCR assay. TCRdb carries this immuneACCESS record with in-frame sequences only. Its versions omit some clonotypes, under half of them owing to an unresolved V gene in the studies checked, with the rest unexplained. Present in this sample are around 120,000 clones, about 91% of which were seen just once. About 1.8% of the sample goes to the ten largest clones. The source material was PBMCs. The receptors derive from a man aged 18 to 30 in good health and CMV-seronegative.

The chain links TRBV5-6 to TRBJ2-2; a weak D match, TRBD2 (6 bases). The CDR3 is 16 residues long. V was trimmed by 2 bases and J by 3 bases, leaving 14 bases between them. The V gene's germline CDR1 is SGHDT and CDR2 YYEEEE. CDR3 residues: CASSLMGGLYTGELFF. CDR3 bases: TGTGCCAGCAGCTTAATGGGGGGACTTTACACCGGGGAGCTGTTTTTT. Filled out from reference TRBV5-6 and TRBJ2-2, the complete variable domain reads DAGVTQSPTHLIKTRGQQVTLRCSPKSGHDTVSWYQQALGQGPQFIFQYYEEEERQRGNFPDRFSGHQFPNYSSELNVNALLLGDSALYLCASSLMGGLYTGELFFGEGSRLTVL.

CDR3 protein: CASSLFSQTQETQYF. In DNA form, the CDR3 reads TGTGCCAGCAGTTTATTTAGCCAGACTCAAGAGACCCAGTACTTC. This chain links TRBV28 with TRBJ2-5; no clear D. CDR3 length equals 15 residues. V was trimmed by 1 base and J by 2 bases, leaving 11 bases between them. Looked up from germline, CDR1 is MDHEN and CDR2 is SYDVKM.

The chain joins TRBV5-1 to TRBJ2-7, with D unresolved. The length of the CDR3 is 12 residues. V lost 0 bases and J 2 bases, leaving 3 bases between the germline ends. Germline loops: CDR1 SGHRS, CDR2 YFSETQ. CDR3 DNA: TGCGCCAGCAGCTTGGTAGCCTACGAGCAGTACTTC. Its protein product is CASSLVAYEQYF.

The rearrangement links TRBV6-1 to TRBJ2-4, with 8 bases fitting TRBD2. Trimming removed 3 bases from V and 2 bases from J; junction bases left unmatched: 6. The germline V gene has CDR1 MNHNS and CDR2 SASEGT. CDR3 length: 16 amino acids. In DNA, the CDR3 is TGTGCCAGCAGTGAGACCCCGGGGGGGACCAAAAACATTCAGTACTTC. This codes for CASSETPGGTKNIQYF.

Only one count was recorded for this clone. The rearrangement joins TRBV5-1 to TRBJ1-6, with 10 bases lining up with TRBD1. Looked up from germline, CDR1 is SGHRS and CDR2 is YFSETQ. The CDR3 loop spans 16 amino acids. After removal of 0 bases from V and 7 bases from J, the junction contained 4 bases not matched to a gene. CDR3 DNA sequence: TGCGCCAGCAGCTTGGGGGGGACAGGGGTGAATTCACCCCTCCACTTT. Its translation is CASSLGGTGVNSPLHF.

The J gene is TRBJ2-1, the V gene TRBV4-1, with 9 bases that match TRBD2. The CDR3 totals 16 residues. CDR1 MGHRA and CDR2 YSYEKL come from the germline V gene. The J segment lost 5 bases and the V segment lost 2 bases, leaving 7 bases of the junction unmatched. CDR3 in amino acids: CASSQIGRGGHNEQFF. CDR3 DNA: TGCGCCAGCAGCCAAATCGGGCGGGGGGGCCACAATGAGCAGTTCTTC.

The rearrangement uses TRBV29-1 and TRBJ1-2, with no clear D. V was cut by 4 bases and J by 1 base, with 16 bases left in between. The CDR3 is 15 residues long. CDR1 is SQVTM and CDR2 is ANQGSEA in the germline V gene. DNA of the CDR3: TGCAGCGTTGGTCGATTGGTCGGGTATAACTATGGCTACACCTTC. It yields the protein CSVGRLVGYNYGYTF.